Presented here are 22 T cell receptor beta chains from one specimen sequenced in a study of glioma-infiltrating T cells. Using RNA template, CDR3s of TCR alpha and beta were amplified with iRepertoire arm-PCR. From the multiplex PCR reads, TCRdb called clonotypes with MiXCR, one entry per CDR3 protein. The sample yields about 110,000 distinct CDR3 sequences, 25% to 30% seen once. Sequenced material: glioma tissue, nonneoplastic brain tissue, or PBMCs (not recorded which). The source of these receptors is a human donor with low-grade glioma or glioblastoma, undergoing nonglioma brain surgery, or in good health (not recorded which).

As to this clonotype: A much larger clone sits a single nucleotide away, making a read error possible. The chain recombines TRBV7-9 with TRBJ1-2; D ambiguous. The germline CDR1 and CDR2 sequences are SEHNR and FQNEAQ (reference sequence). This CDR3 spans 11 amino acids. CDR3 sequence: CASSLGYSYTF. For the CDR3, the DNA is TGTGCCAGCAGCTTAGGCTATAGCTACACCTTC.

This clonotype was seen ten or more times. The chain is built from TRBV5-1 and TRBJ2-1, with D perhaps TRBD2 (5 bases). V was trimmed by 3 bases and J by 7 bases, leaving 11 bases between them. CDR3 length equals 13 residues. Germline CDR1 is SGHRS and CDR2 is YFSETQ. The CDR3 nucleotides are TGCGCCAGCAGCTCCTGGGAGAGGAATGAGCAGTTCTTC. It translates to CASSSWERNEQFF.

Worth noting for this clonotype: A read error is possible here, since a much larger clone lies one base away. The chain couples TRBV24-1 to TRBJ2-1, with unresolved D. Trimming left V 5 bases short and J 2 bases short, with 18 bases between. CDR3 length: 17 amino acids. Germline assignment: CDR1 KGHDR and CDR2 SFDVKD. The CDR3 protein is CATSAQERVHPYNEQFF. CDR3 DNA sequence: TGTGCCACCAGTGCTCAGGAGCGCGTCCACCCCTACAATGAGCAGTTCTTC.

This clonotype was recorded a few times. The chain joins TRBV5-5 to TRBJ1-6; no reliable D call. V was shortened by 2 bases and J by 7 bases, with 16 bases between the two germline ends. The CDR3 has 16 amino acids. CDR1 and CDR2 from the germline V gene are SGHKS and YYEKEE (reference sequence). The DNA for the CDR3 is TGTGCCAGCAGCTTACGCCATGACGCGGCGAATTCACCCCTCCACTTT. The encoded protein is CASSLRHDAANSPLHF.

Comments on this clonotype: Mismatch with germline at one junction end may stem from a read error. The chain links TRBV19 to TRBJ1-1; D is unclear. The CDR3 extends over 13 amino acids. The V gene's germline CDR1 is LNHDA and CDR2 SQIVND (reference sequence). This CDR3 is CSSSWQLSTEAFF. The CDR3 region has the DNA TGTTCCAGTAGTTGGCAGTTGAGCACTGAAGCTTTCTTT.

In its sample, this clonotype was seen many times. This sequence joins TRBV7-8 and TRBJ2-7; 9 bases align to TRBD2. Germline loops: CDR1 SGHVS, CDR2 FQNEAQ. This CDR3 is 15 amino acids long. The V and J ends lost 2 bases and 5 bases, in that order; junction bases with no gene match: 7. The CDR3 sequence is CASSLRASGAHEQYF. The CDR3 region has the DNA TGTGCCAGCAGCTTAAGGGCTAGCGGGGCCCACGAGCAGTACTTC.

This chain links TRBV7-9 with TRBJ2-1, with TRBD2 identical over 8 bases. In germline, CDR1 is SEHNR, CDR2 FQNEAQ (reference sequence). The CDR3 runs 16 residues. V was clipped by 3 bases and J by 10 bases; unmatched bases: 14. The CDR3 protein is CASSLGGASGQEEQFF. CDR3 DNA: TGTGCCAGCAGCTTGGGGGGGGCTAGCGGGCAGGAGGAGCAGTTCTTC.

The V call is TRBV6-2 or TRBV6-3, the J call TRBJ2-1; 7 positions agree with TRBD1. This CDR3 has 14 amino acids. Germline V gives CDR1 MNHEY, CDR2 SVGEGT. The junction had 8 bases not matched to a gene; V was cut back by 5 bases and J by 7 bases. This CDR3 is CASSVGGQFNEQFF. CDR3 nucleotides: TGTGCCAGCAGTGTAGGGGGCCAGTTTAATGAGCAGTTCTTC.

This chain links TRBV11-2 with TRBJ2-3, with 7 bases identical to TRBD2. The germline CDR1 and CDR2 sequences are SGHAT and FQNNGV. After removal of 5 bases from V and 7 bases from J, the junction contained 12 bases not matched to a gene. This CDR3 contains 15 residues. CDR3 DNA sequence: TGTGCCAGCAGCATAACCACAGCGGGATATCATACGCAGTATTTT. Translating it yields CASSITTAGYHTQYF.

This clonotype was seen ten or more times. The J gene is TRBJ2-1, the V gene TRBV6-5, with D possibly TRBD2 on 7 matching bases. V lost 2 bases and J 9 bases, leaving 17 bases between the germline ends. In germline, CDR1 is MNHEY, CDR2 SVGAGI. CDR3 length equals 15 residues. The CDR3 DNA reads TGTGCCAGCAGTTACCCGCGGCAGGGGAGGGGTGAGCAGTTCTTC. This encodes CASSYPRQGRGEQFF.

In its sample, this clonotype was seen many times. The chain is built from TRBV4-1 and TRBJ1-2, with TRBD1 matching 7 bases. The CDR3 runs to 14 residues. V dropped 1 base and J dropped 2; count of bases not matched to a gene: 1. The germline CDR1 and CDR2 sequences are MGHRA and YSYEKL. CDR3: CASSQVTGNYGYTF. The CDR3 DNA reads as TGCGCCAGCAGCCAAGTGACAGGGAACTATGGCTACACCTTC.

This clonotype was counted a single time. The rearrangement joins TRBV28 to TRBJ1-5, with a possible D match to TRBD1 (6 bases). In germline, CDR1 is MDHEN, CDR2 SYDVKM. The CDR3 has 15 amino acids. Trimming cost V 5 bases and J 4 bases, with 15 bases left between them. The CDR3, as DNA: TGTGCCAGCAGTCTCCAGGACAGCCTGAATCAGCCCCAGCATTTT. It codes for CASSLQDSLNQPQHF.

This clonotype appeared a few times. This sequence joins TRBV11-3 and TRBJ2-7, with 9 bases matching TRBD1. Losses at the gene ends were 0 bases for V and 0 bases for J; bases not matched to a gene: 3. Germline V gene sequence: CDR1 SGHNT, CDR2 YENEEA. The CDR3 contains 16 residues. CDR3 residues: CASSLEGTGSSYEQYF. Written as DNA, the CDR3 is TGTGCCAGCAGCTTAGAGGGGACAGGGAGCTCCTACGAGCAGTACTTC.

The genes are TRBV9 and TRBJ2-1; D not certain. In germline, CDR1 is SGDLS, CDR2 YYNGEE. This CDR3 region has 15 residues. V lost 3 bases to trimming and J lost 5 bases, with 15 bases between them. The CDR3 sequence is CASSESWSGDNEQFF. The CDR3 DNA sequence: TGTGCCAGCAGCGAAAGCTGGAGTGGGGACAATGAGCAGTTCTTC.

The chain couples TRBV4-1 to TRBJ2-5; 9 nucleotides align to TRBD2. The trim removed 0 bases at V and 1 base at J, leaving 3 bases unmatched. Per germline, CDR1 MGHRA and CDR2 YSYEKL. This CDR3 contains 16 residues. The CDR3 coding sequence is TGCGCCAGCAGCCAAGAGCGGGGGGGTTTCCAAGAGACCCAGTACTTC. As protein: CASSQERGGFQETQYF.

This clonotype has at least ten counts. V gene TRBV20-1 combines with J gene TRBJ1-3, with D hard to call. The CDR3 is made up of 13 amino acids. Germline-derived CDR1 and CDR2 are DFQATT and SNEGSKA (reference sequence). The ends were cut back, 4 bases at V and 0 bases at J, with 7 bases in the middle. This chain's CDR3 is CSATVNSGNTIYF. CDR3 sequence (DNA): TGCAGTGCTACAGTCAACTCTGGAAACACCATATATTTT.

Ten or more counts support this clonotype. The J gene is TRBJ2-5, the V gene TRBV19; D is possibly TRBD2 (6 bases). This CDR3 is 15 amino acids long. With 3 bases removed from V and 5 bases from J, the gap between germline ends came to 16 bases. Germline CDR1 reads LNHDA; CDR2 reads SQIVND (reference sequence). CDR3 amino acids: CASSMYRGLRETQYF. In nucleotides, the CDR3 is TGTGCCAGTAGTATGTACCGGGGACTGCGTGAGACCCAGTACTTC.

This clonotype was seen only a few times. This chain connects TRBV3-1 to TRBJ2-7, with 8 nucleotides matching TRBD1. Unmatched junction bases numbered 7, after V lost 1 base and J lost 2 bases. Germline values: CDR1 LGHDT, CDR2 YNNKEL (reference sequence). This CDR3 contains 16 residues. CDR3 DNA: TGTGCCAGCAGCCAAGTGGGGGACAGGAGACCCTACGAGCAGTACTTC. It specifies CASSQVGDRRPYEQYF.

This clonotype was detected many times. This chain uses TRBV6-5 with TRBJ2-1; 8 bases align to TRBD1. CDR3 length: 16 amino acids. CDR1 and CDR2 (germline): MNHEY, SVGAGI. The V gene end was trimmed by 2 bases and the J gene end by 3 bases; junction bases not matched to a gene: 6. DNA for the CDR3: TGTGCCAGCAGTTACCGCCCCGGGACAGGCTACAATGAGCAGTTCTTC. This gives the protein CASSYRPGTGYNEQFF.

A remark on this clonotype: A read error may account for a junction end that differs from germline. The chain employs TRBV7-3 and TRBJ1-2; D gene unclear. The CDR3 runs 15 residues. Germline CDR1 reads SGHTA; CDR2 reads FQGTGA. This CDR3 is CASSLMSGTNYDYTF. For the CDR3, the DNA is TGTGCCAGCAGCCTGATGTCGGGAACCAACTATGACTACACCTTC.

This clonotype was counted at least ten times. In nucleotides, the CDR3 is TGTGCCAGCAGCCGACGGGAGGGGACCTACAATGAGCAGTTCTTC. Its protein product is CASSRREGTYNEQFF. The chain employs TRBV4-2 and TRBJ2-1; 8 positions agree with TRBD2. The germline V gene has CDR1 LGHNA and CDR2 YNFKEQ. This CDR3 has 15 residues. V lost 4 bases and J lost 2; bases outside the gene matches: 4.

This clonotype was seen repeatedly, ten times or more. The CDR3 loop reads CASTPPGLAGYEQYF. In nucleotides, the CDR3 is TGTGCCAGCACCCCTCCGGGACTAGCGGGATACGAGCAGTACTTC. J is TRBJ2-7 and V is TRBV28; 13 nucleotides align to TRBD2. CDR1 and CDR2 (germline): MDHEN, SYDVKM. The CDR3 spans 15 residues. The J segment lost 4 bases and the V segment lost 7 bases, leaving 7 bases of the junction unmatched.